A single TCR beta chain is shown here with its context. This sample stems from a study of OX40 agonist ivuxolimab in advanced cancers. The data were produced by immunoSEQ multiplex PCR, yet TCRdb's version contains in-frame clones alone and is incomplete. The profile shows about 38,000 clones, about three quarters of them singletons. Trimming cost V 5 bases and J 6 bases, with 7 bases left between them. Germline-derived CDR1 and CDR2 are MNHEY and SVGAGI. This CDR3 spans 12 amino acids. This sequence joins TRBV6-5 and TRBJ2-2; D is unclear. Here the sequenced sample was CD4+ or CD8+ T cells sorted from blood, taken in a trial of the OX40 agonist ivuxolimab. The receptor was isolated from an adult with an advanced solid tumor such as melanoma, head and neck, liver or kidney cancer. The CDR3 region has the DNA TGTGCCAGCAGTCCGCTGGCCGGGGAGCTGTTTTTT. It yields the protein CASSPLAGELFF.